The present TCR beta chain was sequenced within a study of blood T cell repertoires in COVID-19. Per the study methods: Reference gene primer amplification gave nucleated cell count estimates. The table came from immunoSEQ multiplex PCR; TCRdb's copy has only in-frame clones and leaves some out. V and J calls and clone size are those listed in that table; D and trimming were worked out from the DNA. This repertoire shows about 220,000 clones, 85% to 90% found once; its top ten account for about 15%. Researchers sorted participants into cohorts using their self-reported clinical history. Exposed study participants had met a COVID-19 case within 2 weeks before entry. Specimen: PBMCs or T cells enriched from blood (not recorded which). The sequence derives from a man aged 25-45 years who had been exposed to COVID-19.

CDR3 DNA: TGTGCCATCAGGAGTTTGAGCACTGAAGCTTTCTTT. This codes for CAIRSLSTEAFF. The chain recombines TRBV10-3 with TRBJ1-1, with D hard to call. This CDR3 region has 12 residues. CDR1 is ENHRY and CDR2 is SYGVKD in the germline V gene. Trimming pared 6 bases from V and 4 bases from J, leaving 9 bases between.